One sample yielded the 20 T cell receptor beta chains listed below, sequenced in a study of tumor-infiltrating lymphocytes in oesophageal squamous cell carcinoma. TCRdb called the PCR reads again in MiXCR, with one record for every CDR3 protein. In the table there are 10,000 to 15,000 distinct CDR3 sequences, roughly 47% of which are singletons. Sequenced material: normal esophageal tissue next to the tumor. All receptors derive from a male donor with esophageal squamous cell carcinoma.

This clonotype occurred a few times. The chain joins TRBV24-1 to TRBJ2-5; the D gene is possibly TRBD2 (5 bases). Judging by the DNA end, TRBJ2-1 fits better; the J call may be wrong. Germline lookup yields CDR1 KGHDR and CDR2 SFDVKD. The CDR3 totals 14 residues. This CDR3 reads CATSERAPMGEQFF. The DNA for the CDR3 is TGTGCCACCAGTGAGCGGGCCCCCATGGGTGAGCAGTTCTTC.

The chain is built from TRBV7-6 and TRBJ2-1; D perhaps matches TRBD1 (5 bases). CDR3 length: 14 amino acids. V was trimmed by 5 bases and J by 7 bases, leaving 15 bases between them. Germline CDR1 and CDR2: SGHVS and FNYEAQ. The CDR3 nucleotides are TGTGCCAGCAGCCCACAGACAGCGCCGAATGAGCAGTTCTTC. Translating gives CASSPQTAPNEQFF.

This clonotype has a handful of counts. The V call is TRBV2, the J call TRBJ2-1, with D possibly TRBD2 on 6 matching bases. This CDR3 comprises 14 residues. Germline V lookup: CDR1 SNHLY, CDR2 FYNNEI. Trimming stripped 6 bases from V and 9 bases from J, with 18 bases between. CDR3 DNA: TGTGCCAGCAGGCCGGGAGCCTTTCTGGGTGAGCAGTTCTTC. Protein product: CASRPGAFLGEQFF.

This chain connects TRBV7-4 to TRBJ2-1, with 8 bases fitting TRBD2. The J segment lost 6 bases and the V segment lost 5 bases, leaving 12 bases of the junction unmatched. This CDR3 region has 16 residues. Germline-derived CDR1 and CDR2 are SGHVT and SQSDAQ. CDR3 sequence (DNA): TGTGCCAGCAGCACAGGTCTGAGCGGGAGCGGCAATGAGCAGTTCTTC. It is translated as CASSTGLSGSGNEQFF.

V usage is TRBV7-9 and J usage is TRBJ2-1, with 12 bases identical to TRBD2. Trimming cost V 5 bases and J 7 bases; bases outside gene matches: 6. The CDR3 extends over 15 amino acids. Per germline, CDR1 SEHNR and CDR2 FQNEAQ (reference sequence). The chain's CDR3 is CASSRTSGESNEQFF. CDR3 DNA: TGTGCCAGCAGCCGGACTAGCGGGGAGAGTAATGAGCAGTTCTTC.

This sequence joins TRBV7-2 and TRBJ2-7, with 9 bases identical to TRBD2. The CDR3 runs to 16 residues. J was trimmed by 2 bases and V by 0 bases; bases with no gene match: 5. Germline CDR1 is SGHTA and CDR2 is FQGNSA. Written as DNA, the CDR3 is TGTGCCAGCAGCTTAGCCGCGGGGGGGCAAGCCTACGAGCAGTACTTC. It encodes CASSLAAGGQAYEQYF.

This clonotype was seen repeatedly, ten times or more. The chain has TRBV6-1 and TRBJ1-1; D is uncertain. V lost 5 bases to trimming and J lost 4 bases, with 17 bases between them. This CDR3 spans 15 amino acids. The germline gives CDR1 MNHNS, CDR2 SASEGT. In DNA form, the CDR3 reads TGTGCCAGCAGTCCGAAGGGAGTTGGGGTCACTGAAGCTTTCTTT. Its protein is CASSPKGVGVTEAFF.

The genes are TRBV4-1 and TRBJ2-5; 8 bases fit TRBD1. The J call may not be correct, given that the DNA end is closer to TRBJ2-7. Germline V CDR1 and CDR2: MGHRA, YSYEKL. The CDR3 runs 14 residues. CDR3 nucleotides: TGCGCCAGCAGCCTAAGGACAGGGTCCTACGAGCAGTACTTC. Its protein product is CASSLRTGSYEQYF.

V is TRBV5-8 and J is TRBJ2-2; D possibly corresponds to TRBD2 (5 bases). From germline, CDR1 is SGHTS and CDR2 YDEGEE. CDR3 length equals 15 residues. With 4 bases removed from V and 3 bases from J, the gap between germline ends came to 13 bases. Here the CDR3 DNA reads TGTGCCAGCAGCCCCTGGACGGAGGACACCGGGGAGCTGTTTTTT. Protein product: CASSPWTEDTGELFF.

Ten or more counts support this clonotype. The CDR3: CASSLPGTLYEQYF. CDR3 bases: TGTGCCAGCAGCTTGCCCGGGACTCTCTACGAGCAGTACTTC. The rearrangement links TRBV5-5 to TRBJ2-4; weak D call: TRBD2 (6 bases). The end of the DNA is better explained by TRBJ2-7, so the J call may be wrong. CDR3 length: 14 amino acids. The germline V gene encodes CDR1 SGHKS and CDR2 YYEKEE (reference sequence).

CDR3 coding DNA: TGTGCCTCCCGGAGGGCAGATACGCAGTATTTT. Translated, it gives CASRRADTQYF. The V and J genes are TRBV25-1 and TRBJ2-3, with a weak D call TRBD2 (6 bases). This CDR3 has 11 amino acids. V lost 11 bases and J lost 4, with 10 bases in between. Germline V gives CDR1 MGHDK, CDR2 SYGVNS.

The CDR3 sequence: CASSSQVNSGANVLTF. CDR3 DNA sequence: TGTGCCAGCAGCTCACAGGTTAACTCTGGGGCCAACGTCCTGACTTTC. The V call is TRBV7-3, the J call TRBJ2-6; tentative D call: TRBD1 (5 bases). V was clipped by 4 bases and J by 0 bases, with 10 bases between them. This CDR3 is 16 amino acids long. Germline lookup yields CDR1 SGHTA and CDR2 FQGTGA.

The chain combines TRBV7-8 with TRBJ2-7, with 10 bases aligning to TRBD2. Per the germline V gene, CDR1 is SGHVS and CDR2 is FQNEAQ. V shed 8 bases, J shed 3 bases, and the junction held 4 bases outside the gene matches. This CDR3 spans 13 amino acids. The CDR3 coding sequence is TGTGCCAGCGAGGGACTAGCGAGCTACGAGCAGTACTTC. It codes for CASEGLASYEQYF.

This clonotype was seen ten or more times. This rearrangement joins TRBV4-1 to TRBJ2-1; D gene unclear. CDR1 is MGHRA, CDR2 YSYEKL, per germline. Trimming shortened V by 0 bases and J by 9 bases, and 15 bases separated the two germline ends. CDR3 length: 15 amino acids. CDR3: CASSQEVVGLGEQFF. CDR3 DNA sequence: TGCGCCAGCAGCCAAGAGGTTGTAGGCCTGGGTGAGCAGTTCTTC.

This clonotype was detected ten times or more. The chain uses TRBV11-3 and TRBJ2-3; 9 bases map to TRBD2. J gave up 1 base and V 1 base, and 24 bases lay outside the gene matches. The CDR3 has 23 amino acids. CDR1 is SGHNT, CDR2 YENEEA, per germline. This chain's CDR3 is CASSLGPDLTSGPLELCTDTQYF. CDR3 in DNA: TGTGCCAGCAGCTTAGGACCCGACTTGACTAGCGGCCCATTGGAGCTTTGCACAGATACGCAGTATTTT.

This clonotype was seen repeatedly, ten times or more. The chain recombines TRBV7-6 with TRBJ2-1, with no clear D. The J call may be faulty, since TRBJ2-7 better matches the DNA end. Looked up from germline, CDR1 is SGHVS and CDR2 is FNYEAQ. CDR3 size: 13 residues. The CDR3 reads CASSPMGNYEQYF. The CDR3 nucleotides are TGTGCCAGCAGCCCCATGGGTAATTACGAGCAGTACTTC.

The CDR3 reads CASSEGTSGAEKLFF. The CDR3 DNA follows: TGTGCCAGCAGTGAAGGGACCTCGGGGGCCGAAAAACTGTTTTTT. The chain has TRBV25-1 and TRBJ1-4; a weak D match, TRBD1 (6 bases). The CDR3 consists of 15 residues. Germline V lookup: CDR1 MGHDK, CDR2 SYGVNS. V lost 2 bases and J lost 8, with 15 bases in between.

The chain is built from TRBV5-4 and TRBJ2-7; TRBD2 agrees at 9 bases. CDR3 length: 18 residues. CDR1 is SGHNT and CDR2 is YYREEE in the germline V gene (reference sequence). After removal of 0 bases from V and 3 bases from J, the junction contained 13 bases not matched to a gene. The CDR3 DNA is TGTGCCAGCAGCTTGGCAGGCGCGGGAGGGCGTCTGGGCTACGAGCAGTACTTC. This translates into CASSLAGAGGRLGYEQYF.

This clonotype is medium-sized by share. The chain joins TRBV6-1 to TRBJ2-1, with 9 bases that match TRBD2. CDR3 length: 16 amino acids. Looked up from germline, CDR1 is MNHNS and CDR2 is SASEGT. Germline trimming cut 11 bases from V and 0 bases from J; bases unmatched to any gene: 11. The CDR3 loop is CAARLAGPSSYNEQFF. DNA of the CDR3: TGTGCCGCAAGGCTAGCGGGACCTAGCTCCTACAATGAGCAGTTCTTC.

Points on this clonotype: A read error may be the cause here, since a much bigger clone is one base away. This chain links TRBV11-1 with TRBJ2-7; TRBD2 might be the D (5 bases). The CDR3 spans 16 residues. CDR1 and CDR2 (germline): SGHAT, FQDESV (reference sequence). CDR3 bases: TGTGCCAGCAGCTTAGCCGGGAAGGACCCCTCCAACGAGCAGTACTTC. Its protein is CASSLAGKDPSNEQYF.